This TCR beta chain stems from a study of Ad26.COV2.S vaccination and SARS-CoV-2 variants. Germline V lookup: CDR1 MNHEY, CDR2 SVGEGT. The CDR3 consists of 13 residues. Trimming stripped 2 bases from V and 1 base from J, with 5 bases between. Generated by immunoSEQ multiplex PCR, the TCRdb table keeps only in-frame clones and is missing some. The sample consists of over 250,000 clones, about 90% of them appearing once. Treatment in this sample: about 20 received Ad26.COV2.S at low or high dose, single or two shots; about 5 received placebo; per-sample allocation not given. After the first vaccine or placebo injection, samples were drawn on day 63.

The chain links TRBV6-2 or TRBV6-3 to TRBJ1-1; D not certain. This receptor was taken from a person between 18 and 65 years old who received the Ad26.COV2.S COVID-19 vaccine or a placebo. The input for sequencing was peripheral blood, taken in a trial of Ad26.COV2.S vaccine versus placebo. CDR3 sequence (DNA): TGTGCCAGCAGTTACGCAGGGAACACTGAAGCTTTCTTT. This encodes CASSYAGNTEAFF.